This T cell receptor (beta chain) came from a study of PD-L1 blockade in urothelial cancer. Study observations and caveats: Durable-benefit patients had greater expansion of tumor-associated blood clones at 3 weeks.

The germline V gene has CDR1 MNHEY and CDR2 SMNVEV (reference sequence). The V end lost 0 bases, the J end lost 6 bases, and 9 bases lay between the germline ends. The length of the CDR3 is 13 residues. Clones were read by immunoSEQ multiplex PCR, and TCRdb kept only the in-frame ones, dropping some. This table has about 51,000 clones, approximately 86% appearing once. As concerns this clone: The target antigen is unknown.

This material consisted of PBMCs, taken around atezolizumab (anti-PD-L1) treatment. The chain uses TRBV27 and TRBJ2-7; maybe TRBD1 (6 bases). The origin of this receptor is a man between 60 and 75 years old with urothelial cancer. The CDR3 loop is CASSLSPGVEQYF. The CDR3 region has the DNA TGTGCCAGCAGTTTATCTCCAGGGGTCGAGCAGTACTTC.